The source of this T cell receptor (beta chain) is a study of OX40 agonist ivuxolimab in advanced cancers. Study overall: Intravenous ivuxolimab at 0.01 to 10 mg/kg was given to patients every 2 weeks. General observations from the study: Within 6 weeks, CD4+ and CD8+ blood T cells expanded clonally at 0.1 to 3.0 mg/kg.

Concerning this clone: Its antigen is as yet unknown.

TCRdb's table, derived via immunoSEQ multiplex PCR, lists solely in-frame clones and lacks some. Of 65,000 to 80,000 clones in the sample, 86% were seen once. Germline V lookup: CDR1 MNHGY, CDR2 SVAAGI. The CDR3 consists of 14 residues. V was pared by 10 bases and J by 6 bases, with 21 bases between. The specimen was CD4+ or CD8+ T cells sorted from blood, collected in a trial of the OX40 agonist ivuxolimab. The sequence was obtained from an adult with an advanced solid tumor such as melanoma, head and neck, liver or kidney cancer. The chain has TRBV6-9 and TRBJ2-5; no definite D call. Here the CDR3 reads CANYTVPPEKTQYF. In nucleotides, the CDR3 is TGTGCCAACTATACCGTGCCCCCTGAAAAGACCCAGTACTTC.